These 9 T cell receptor beta chains came from one sample sequenced in a study of response to subunit inactivated influenza vaccine. TCRdb re-derived calls from the RT-PCR reads in MiXCR, one entry per CDR3 protein. The profile shows under 550,000 distinct CDR3 sequences, less than 10% of them singletons. Sample: PBMCs from blood, taken approximately 25 months after vaccination. All receptors derive from a man between 50 and 70 years old who received an inactivated influenza vaccine.

The V call is TRBV7-2, the J call TRBJ2-7; no firm D call. In germline, CDR1 is SGHTA, CDR2 FQGNSA. The V gene lost 8 bases and the J gene lost 4 bases, with 12 bases spanning the gap. The CDR3 loop spans 12 amino acids. CDR3 loop: CASAYSGYEQYF. Here the CDR3 DNA reads TGTGCCAGCGCCTACTCTGGGTACGAGCAGTACTTC.

The rearrangement uses TRBV4-3 and TRBJ2-7; D gene ambiguous. Germline CDR1 is LGHNA and CDR2 is YSLEER. V lost 3 bases, J lost 6 bases, and 18 bases lay in between. There are 15 residues in the CDR3. The CDR3 region is CASSQGWNLIFEQYF. The CDR3 region has the DNA TGCGCCAGCAGCCAGGGGTGGAACCTTATTTTCGAGCAGTACTTC.

This clonotype was picked up a small number of times. This chain connects TRBV6-1 to TRBJ2-7; D is ambiguous. Germline assignment: CDR1 MNHNS and CDR2 SASEGT. The CDR3 has 15 residues. The V end lost 4 bases, the J end lost 1 base, and 14 bases lay between the germline ends. This CDR3 is CASSGVSHPSYEQYF. As DNA, the CDR3 is TGTGCCAGCAGTGGTGTCTCGCATCCGTCCTACGAGCAGTACTTC.

This clonotype occurred a few times. This rearrangement joins TRBV20-1 to TRBJ2-6; 9 nucleotides align to TRBD1. This CDR3 has 15 residues. Losses at the gene ends were 3 bases for V and 2 bases for J; bases not matched to a gene: 2. Germline V lookup: CDR1 DFQATT, CDR2 SNEGSKA (reference sequence). CDR3 coding DNA: TGCAGTGCTAGCCGGACAGGGGCTGGGGCCAACGTCCTGACTTTC. It specifies CSASRTGAGANVLTF.

The chain is built from TRBV5-1 and TRBJ2-3; D unclear. V lost 5 bases and J lost 7, with 11 bases in between. Germline values: CDR1 SGHRS, CDR2 YFSETQ. The CDR3 totals 12 residues. CDR3 nucleotide sequence: TGCGCCAGCAGTATTGACGCAAATACGCAGTATTTT. Protein sequence: CASSIDANTQYF.

This clonotype has ten or more counts. The rearrangement uses TRBV2 and TRBJ1-6, with 10 nucleotides matching TRBD1. The CDR3 totals 16 residues. The junction had 6 bases not matched to a gene; V was cut back by 2 bases and J by 8 bases. Germline lookup yields CDR1 SNHLY and CDR2 FYNNEI. CDR3 protein: CASSELTGGFDSPLHF. CDR3 in DNA: TGTGCCAGCAGTGAATTGACAGGGGGCTTTGATTCACCCCTCCACTTT.

J is TRBJ2-1 and V is TRBV18, with D possibly being TRBD2 (5 bases). CDR1 is KGHSH and CDR2 is LQKENI in the germline V gene. The V end was cut by 4 bases, the J end by 5 bases, with 21 bases between. CDR3 length equals 17 residues. The CDR3 sequence is CASSLPAVGDPDNEQFF. CDR3 nucleotide sequence: TGTGCCAGCTCACTACCCGCCGTGGGAGACCCAGACAATGAGCAGTTCTTC.

This chain links TRBV6-2 or TRBV6-3 with TRBJ2-1; D possibly matches TRBD1 or TRBD2 (5 bases each). V was clipped by 1 base and J by 6 bases, with 13 bases between them. Germline-derived CDR1 and CDR2 are MNHEY and SVGEGT. The length of the CDR3 is 15 residues. The CDR3 is CASSYWGFKGNEQFF. The CDR3 DNA sequence: TGTGCCAGCAGTTACTGGGGGTTCAAAGGCAATGAGCAGTTCTTC.

This chain uses TRBV29-1 with TRBJ2-1, with 8 bases fitting TRBD2. After removal of 3 bases from V and 5 bases from J, the junction contained 6 bases not matched to a gene. Germline CDR1 is SQVTM and CDR2 is ANQGSEA. This CDR3 spans 14 amino acids. The CDR3 here is CSVDAGTSNNEQFF. In DNA, the CDR3 is TGCAGCGTTGATGCCGGGACTAGTAACAATGAGCAGTTCTTC.